This T cell receptor (beta chain) was sequenced during a study of T-cell memory formation after mild COVID-19. Germline V lookup: CDR1 MNHEY, CDR2 SVGAGI. This CDR3 region has 14 residues. J gave up 8 bases and V 6 bases, and 7 bases lay outside the gene matches. This clonotype came up a few times. One entry per CDR3 protein results from TCRdb running MiXCR on the 5' RACE reads. Among approximately 340,000 distinct CDR3 sequences listed, about an eighth were seen once. The gene calls are TRBV6-5 and TRBJ1-6, with 7 bases fitting TRBD1. The sample consisted of PBMCs or a T cell subset sorted from them (not recorded which). The TCR comes from a man aged 18 to 30 who had mild COVID-19 (a few samples of this study predate the infection). Cell type and time point are not known. The CDR3 region is CASRATGRHSPLHF. DNA for the CDR3: TGTGCCAGCAGAGCGACAGGGAGGCATTCACCCCTCCACTTT.